This T cell receptor (beta chain) was obtained from a study of identical twins. Study-wide results and caveats: There were fewer insertions in abundant cord blood beta clonotypes, but memory repertoires showed no such pattern.

Template switching, a step in the protocol, added a universal primer site, and cDNA carried unique molecular identifiers. MiXCR was run by TCRdb on the 5' RACE reads, yielding one entry per CDR3 protein. The sample gives under 1 million distinct CDR3 sequences, around an eighth of which show up once; around 1.6% is in the top ten. This clonotype was counted at least ten times. The antigen is not known. V shed 4 bases and J shed 2 bases, with 15 bases lying between them. CDR1 is SGHRS and CDR2 is YFSETQ in the germline V gene. This CDR3 comprises 16 residues. The sample was also reused in another study, on yellow fever vaccine responses in identical twins. As that report states: Twins' vaccine T cell responses were reported to seem partly convergent and partly personalized.

The source material was PBMCs. This receptor was identified in a woman aged 18-30 years in good health. The chain joins TRBV5-1 to TRBJ2-2; no definite D call. In nucleotides, the CDR3 is TGCGCCAGCAGCCCCGGGTCACATCCTAACACCGGGGAGCTGTTTTTT. It yields the protein CASSPGSHPNTGELFF.